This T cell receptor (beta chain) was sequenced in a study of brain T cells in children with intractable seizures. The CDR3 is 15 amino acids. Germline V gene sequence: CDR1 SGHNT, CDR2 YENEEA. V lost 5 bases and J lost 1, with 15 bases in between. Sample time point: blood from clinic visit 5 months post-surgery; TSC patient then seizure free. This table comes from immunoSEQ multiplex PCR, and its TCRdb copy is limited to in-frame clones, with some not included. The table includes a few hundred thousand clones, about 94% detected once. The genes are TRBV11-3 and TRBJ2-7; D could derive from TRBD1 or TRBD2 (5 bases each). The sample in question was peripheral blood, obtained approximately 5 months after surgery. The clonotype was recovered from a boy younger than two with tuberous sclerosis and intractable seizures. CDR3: CASSPGTDPSYEQYF. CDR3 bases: TGTGCCAGCAGCCCGGGGACCGACCCTTCCTACGAGCAGTACTTC.